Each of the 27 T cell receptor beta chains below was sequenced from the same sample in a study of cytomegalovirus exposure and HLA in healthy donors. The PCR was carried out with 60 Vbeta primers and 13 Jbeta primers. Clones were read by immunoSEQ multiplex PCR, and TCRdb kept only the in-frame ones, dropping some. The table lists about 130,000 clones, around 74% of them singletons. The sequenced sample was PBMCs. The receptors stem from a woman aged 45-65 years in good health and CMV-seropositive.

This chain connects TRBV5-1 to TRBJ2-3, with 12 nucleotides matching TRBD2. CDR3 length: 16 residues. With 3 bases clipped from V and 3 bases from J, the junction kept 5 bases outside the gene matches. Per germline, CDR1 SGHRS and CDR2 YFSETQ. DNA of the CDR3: TGCGCCAGCAGCTCAGGGACTAGCGGGTCTACAGATACGCAGTATTTT. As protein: CASSSGTSGSTDTQYF.

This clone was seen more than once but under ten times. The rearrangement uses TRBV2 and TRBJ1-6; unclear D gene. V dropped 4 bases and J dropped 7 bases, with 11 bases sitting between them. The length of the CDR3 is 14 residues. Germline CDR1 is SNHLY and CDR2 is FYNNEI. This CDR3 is CASSGWESNSPLHF. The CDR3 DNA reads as TGTGCCAGCAGTGGTTGGGAGTCAAATTCACCCCTCCACTTT.

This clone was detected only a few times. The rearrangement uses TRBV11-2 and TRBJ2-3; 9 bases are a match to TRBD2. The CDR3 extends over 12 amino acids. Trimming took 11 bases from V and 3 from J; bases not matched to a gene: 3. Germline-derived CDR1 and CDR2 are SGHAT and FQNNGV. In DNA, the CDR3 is TGTGCCGGCGGGAGGGGTACAGATACGCAGTATTTT. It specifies CAGGRGTDTQYF.

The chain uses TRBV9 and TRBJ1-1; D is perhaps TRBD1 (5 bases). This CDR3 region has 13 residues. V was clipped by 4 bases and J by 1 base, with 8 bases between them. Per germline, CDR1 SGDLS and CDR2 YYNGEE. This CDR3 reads CASSTDRNTEAFF. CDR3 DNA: TGTGCCAGCAGCACCGACAGGAACACTGAAGCTTTCTTT. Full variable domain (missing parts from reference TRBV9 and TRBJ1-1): DSGVTQTPKHLITATGQRVTLRCSPRSGDLSVYWYQQSLDQGLQFLIQYYNGEERAKGNILERFSAQQFPDLHSELNLSSLELGDSALYFCASSTDRNTEAFFGQGTRLTVV.

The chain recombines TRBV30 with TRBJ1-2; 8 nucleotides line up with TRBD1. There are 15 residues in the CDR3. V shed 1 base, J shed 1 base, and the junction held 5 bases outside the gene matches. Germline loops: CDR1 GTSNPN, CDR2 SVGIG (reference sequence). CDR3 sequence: CAWSGRQGSNYGYTF. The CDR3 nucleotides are TGTGCCTGGAGTGGGCGACAGGGGAGTAACTATGGCTACACCTTC.

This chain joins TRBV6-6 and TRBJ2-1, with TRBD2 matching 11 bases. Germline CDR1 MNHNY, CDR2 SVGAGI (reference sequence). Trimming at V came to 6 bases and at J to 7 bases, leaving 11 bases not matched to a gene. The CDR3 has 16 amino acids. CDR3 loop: CASSWGDASGGNEQFF. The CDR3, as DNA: TGTGCCAGCAGCTGGGGGGATGCTAGCGGGGGGAATGAGCAGTTCTTC.

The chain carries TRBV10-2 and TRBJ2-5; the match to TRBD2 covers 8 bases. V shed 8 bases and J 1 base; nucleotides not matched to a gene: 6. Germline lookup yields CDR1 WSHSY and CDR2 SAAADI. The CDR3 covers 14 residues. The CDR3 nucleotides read TGCGCCAGCGGCGAGCGGGGGCTCCAAGAGACCCAGTACTTC. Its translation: CASGERGLQETQYF.

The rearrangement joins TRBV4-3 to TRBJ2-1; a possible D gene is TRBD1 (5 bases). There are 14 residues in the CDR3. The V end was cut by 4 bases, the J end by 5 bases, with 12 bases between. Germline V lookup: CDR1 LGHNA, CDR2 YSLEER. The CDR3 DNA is TGCGCCAGCAGCCCTAAGACAGAGAACAATGAGCAGTTCTTC. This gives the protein CASSPKTENNEQFF.

The DNA of the CDR3 is TGCGCCAGCAGTCGGACAGGCAATTCCTACGAGCAGTACTTC. As protein: CASSRTGNSYEQYF. The V gene is TRBV10-1, the J gene TRBJ2-7; 7 bases line up with TRBD1. The CDR3 sequence is 14 residues long. The germline CDR1 and CDR2 sequences are WNHNN and SYGVQD (reference sequence). Trimming cost V 5 bases and J 1 base; bases outside gene matches: 5.

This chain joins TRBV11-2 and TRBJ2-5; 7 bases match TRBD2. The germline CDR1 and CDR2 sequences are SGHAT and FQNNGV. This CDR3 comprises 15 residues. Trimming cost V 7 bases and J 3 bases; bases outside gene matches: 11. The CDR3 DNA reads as TGTGCCAGCACCCTCGGGTGGGGGGGGGAAGAGACCCAGTACTTC. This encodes CASTLGWGGEETQYF. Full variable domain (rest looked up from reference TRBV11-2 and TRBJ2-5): EAGVAQSPRYKIIEKRQSVAFWCNPISGHATLYWYQQILGQGPKLLIQFQNNGVVDDSQLPKDRFSAERLKGVDSTLKIQPAKLEDSAVYLCASTLGWGGEETQYFGPGTRLLVL.

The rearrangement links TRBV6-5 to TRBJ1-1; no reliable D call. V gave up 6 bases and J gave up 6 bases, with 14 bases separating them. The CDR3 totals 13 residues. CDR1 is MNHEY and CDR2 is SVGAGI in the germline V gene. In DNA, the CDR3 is TGTGCCAGCAGAGAAACAGTGGAAGCTGAAGCTTTCTTT. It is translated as CASRETVEAEAFF.

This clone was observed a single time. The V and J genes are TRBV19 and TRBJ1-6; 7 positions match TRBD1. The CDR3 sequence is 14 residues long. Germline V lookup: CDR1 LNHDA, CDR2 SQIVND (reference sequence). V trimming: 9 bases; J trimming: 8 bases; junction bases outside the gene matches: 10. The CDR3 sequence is CASRLQGRDSPLHF. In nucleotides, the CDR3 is TGTGCCAGCCGCCTACAGGGGCGGGATTCACCCCTCCACTTT.

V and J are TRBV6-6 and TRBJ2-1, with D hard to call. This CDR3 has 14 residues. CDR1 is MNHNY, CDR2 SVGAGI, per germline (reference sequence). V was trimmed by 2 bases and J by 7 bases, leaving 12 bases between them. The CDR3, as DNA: TGTGCCAGCAGTTACCCGACCGGGTTAAATGAGCAGTTCTTC. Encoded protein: CASSYPTGLNEQFF.

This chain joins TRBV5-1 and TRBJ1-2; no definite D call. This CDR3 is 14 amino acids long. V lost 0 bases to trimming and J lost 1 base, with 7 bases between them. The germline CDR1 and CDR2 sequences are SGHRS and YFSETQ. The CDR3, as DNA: TGCGCCAGCAGCTTGGAACAGAATAACTATGGCTACACCTTC. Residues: CASSLEQNNYGYTF.

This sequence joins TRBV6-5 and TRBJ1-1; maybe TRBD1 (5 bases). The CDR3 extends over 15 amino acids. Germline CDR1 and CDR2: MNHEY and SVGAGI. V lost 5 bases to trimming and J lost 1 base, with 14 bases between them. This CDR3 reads CASSGGDLRNTEAFF. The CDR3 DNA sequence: TGTGCCAGCAGTGGGGGGGACCTGAGGAACACTGAAGCTTTCTTT.

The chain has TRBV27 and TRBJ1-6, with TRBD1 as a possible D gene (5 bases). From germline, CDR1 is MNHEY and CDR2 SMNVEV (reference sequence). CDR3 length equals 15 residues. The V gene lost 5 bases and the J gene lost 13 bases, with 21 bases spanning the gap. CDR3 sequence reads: CASSPREAGGWPLHF. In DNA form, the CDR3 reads TGTGCCAGCAGTCCGCGGGAGGCTGGGGGTTGGCCCCTCCACTTT.

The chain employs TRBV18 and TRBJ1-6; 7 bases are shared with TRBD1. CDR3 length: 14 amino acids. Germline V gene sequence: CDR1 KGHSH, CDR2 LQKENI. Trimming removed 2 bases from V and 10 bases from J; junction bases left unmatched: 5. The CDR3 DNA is TGTGCCAGCTCACCAAGCACAGGGGAATCACCCCTCCACTTT. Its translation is CASSPSTGESPLHF.

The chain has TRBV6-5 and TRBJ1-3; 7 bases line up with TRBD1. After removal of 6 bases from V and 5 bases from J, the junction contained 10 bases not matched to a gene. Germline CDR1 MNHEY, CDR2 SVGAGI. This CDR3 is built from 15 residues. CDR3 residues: CASSYRGGLRNTIYF. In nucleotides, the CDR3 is TGTGCCAGCAGCTACAGGGGAGGCCTTCGAAACACCATATATTTT.

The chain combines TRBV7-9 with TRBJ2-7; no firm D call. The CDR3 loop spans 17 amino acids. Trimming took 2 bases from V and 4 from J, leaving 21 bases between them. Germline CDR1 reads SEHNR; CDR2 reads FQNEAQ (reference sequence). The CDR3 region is CASSLPLGRPENYEQYF. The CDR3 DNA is TGTGCCAGCAGCTTACCCTTGGGCCGACCTGAGAATTACGAGCAGTACTTC.

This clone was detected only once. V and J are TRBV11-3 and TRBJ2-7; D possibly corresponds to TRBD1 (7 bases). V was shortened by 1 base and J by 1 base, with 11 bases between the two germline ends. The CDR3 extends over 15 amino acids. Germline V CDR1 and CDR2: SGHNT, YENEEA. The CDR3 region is CASSLGGTESYEQYF. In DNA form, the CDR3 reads TGTGCCAGCAGCTTAGGCGGGACAGAATCCTACGAGCAGTACTTC.

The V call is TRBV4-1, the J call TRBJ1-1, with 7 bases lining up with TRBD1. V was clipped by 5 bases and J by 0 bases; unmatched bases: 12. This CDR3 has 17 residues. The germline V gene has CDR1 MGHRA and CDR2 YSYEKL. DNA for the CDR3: TGCGCCAGCAGCTTTAAACCTTACAGGGGACTGAACACTGAAGCTTTCTTT. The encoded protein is CASSFKPYRGLNTEAFF.

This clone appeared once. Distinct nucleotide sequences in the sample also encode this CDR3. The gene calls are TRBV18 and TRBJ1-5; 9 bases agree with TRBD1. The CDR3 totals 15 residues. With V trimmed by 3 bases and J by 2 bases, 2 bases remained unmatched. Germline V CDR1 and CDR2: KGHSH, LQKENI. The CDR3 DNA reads TGTGCCAGCTCACCCGACAGGGGGGGCAATCAGCCCCAGCATTTT. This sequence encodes CASSPDRGGNQPQHF.

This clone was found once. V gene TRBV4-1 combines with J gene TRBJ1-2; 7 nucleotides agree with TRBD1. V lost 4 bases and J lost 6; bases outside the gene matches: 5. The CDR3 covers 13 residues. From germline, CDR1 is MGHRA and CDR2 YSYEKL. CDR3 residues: CASSPPDRDGYTF. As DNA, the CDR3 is TGCGCCAGCAGCCCACCCGACAGGGATGGCTACACCTTC.

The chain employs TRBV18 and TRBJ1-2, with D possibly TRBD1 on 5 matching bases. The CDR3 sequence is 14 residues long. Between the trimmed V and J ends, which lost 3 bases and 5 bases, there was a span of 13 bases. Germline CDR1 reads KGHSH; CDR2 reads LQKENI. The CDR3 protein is CASSPNTQAYGYTF. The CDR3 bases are TGTGCCAGCTCACCGAATACACAGGCTTATGGCTACACCTTC.

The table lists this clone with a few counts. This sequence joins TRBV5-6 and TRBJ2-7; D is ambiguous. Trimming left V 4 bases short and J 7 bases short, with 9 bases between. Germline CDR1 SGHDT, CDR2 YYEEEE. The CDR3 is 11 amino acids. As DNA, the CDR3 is TGTGCCAGCAGCCCCCCCCGGGAGCAGTACTTC. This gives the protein CASSPPREQYF.

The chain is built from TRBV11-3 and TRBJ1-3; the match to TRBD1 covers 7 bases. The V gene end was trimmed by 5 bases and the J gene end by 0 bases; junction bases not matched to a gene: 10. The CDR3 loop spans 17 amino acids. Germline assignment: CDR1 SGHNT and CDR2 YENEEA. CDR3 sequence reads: CASSPHPDRTSGNTIYF. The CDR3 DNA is TGTGCCAGCAGCCCACACCCGGACAGGACCTCTGGAAACACCATATATTTT.

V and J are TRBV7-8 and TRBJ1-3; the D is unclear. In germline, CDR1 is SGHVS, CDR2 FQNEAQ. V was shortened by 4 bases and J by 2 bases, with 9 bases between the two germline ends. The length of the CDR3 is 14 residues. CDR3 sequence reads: CASSSTNPGNTIYF. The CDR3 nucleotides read TGTGCCAGCAGCTCGACTAATCCTGGAAACACCATATATTTT.